Each of the 17 T cell receptor beta chains below was sequenced from the same sample in a study of identical twins (dated by TCRdb to 2016 to 2017). The library was generated by 5' RACE. This sample was sequenced with an Illumina HiSeq 2000. The raw public data were reprocessed by TCRdb itself: fastp quality trimming at Q25, MiXCR clonotype calling, in-frame beta chains only. Identical CDR3 protein sequences are pooled into one entry, listed with their most common genes and DNA. The sample table contains about 790,000 distinct CDR3 sequences; only one count was recorded for about 20% of them. Of the sample, roughly 14% is held by the ten largest clones. The same sample was also studied in work on T cells expressing NK-cell markers.

Sequencing input: PBMCs. Receptors were obtained from a woman aged 18-29 years in good health.

In this sample, this clonotype turned up a few times. J is TRBJ2-1 and V is TRBV6-2 or TRBV6-3, with TRBD2 matching 13 bases. CDR3 length equals 15 residues. The trim removed 8 bases at V and 12 bases at J, leaving 13 bases unmatched. Germline CDR1 and CDR2: MNHEY and SVGEGT. The CDR3 reads CASVRAGLAGSVQFF. The DNA of the CDR3 is TGTGCCAGCGTGCGAGCGGGACTAGCGGGAAGTGTGCAGTTCTTC.

This clonotype was counted only a few times. The gene calls are TRBV12-3 or TRBV12-4 and TRBJ2-1; D call uncertain. The CDR3 is 17 amino acids. V dropped 5 bases and J dropped 7 bases, with 24 bases sitting between them. CDR3 loop: CASSQTYKTANPNEQFF. CDR3 sequence (DNA): TGTGCCAGCAGTCAAACTTACAAGACCGCTAACCCTAATGAGCAGTTCTTC.

This rearrangement joins TRBV5-1 to TRBJ1-6; no firm D call. Deletions cut 4 bases from V and 8 bases from J, with 13 bases between. CDR3 length: 14 residues. Germline V CDR1 and CDR2: SGHRS, YFSETQ. CDR3 bases: TGCGCCAGCAGCGCGGCCCTTGGAGATTCACCCCTCCACTTT. Encoded protein: CASSAALGDSPLHF.

The CDR3 reads CASSSTGWEQFF. CDR3 coding DNA: TGTGCCAGCAGTTCCACAGGGTGGGAGCAGTTCTTC. This chain connects TRBV27 to TRBJ2-1; possibly TRBD1 for D (6 bases). Trimming stripped 4 bases from V and 10 bases from J, with 11 bases between. Looked up from germline, CDR1 is MNHEY and CDR2 is SMNVEV (reference sequence). This CDR3 is built from 12 residues.

Worth noting for this clonotype: The germline gene is not matched at one end of the junction; a read error may be the cause. J is TRBJ2-7 and V is TRBV7-2; 9 bases fit TRBD2. Germline V CDR1 and CDR2: SGHTA, FQGNSA. The CDR3 consists of 14 residues. The CDR3 reads CASSLGAGGYGQYF. The CDR3 DNA is TGTGCCAGCAGCCTCGGAGCGGGAGGTTACGGGCAGTACTTC. The complete variable domain, with remaining parts taken from reference TRBV7-2 and TRBJ2-7, reads GAGVSQSPSNKVTEKGKDVELRCDPISGHTALYWYRQSLGQGLEFLIYFQGNSAPDKSGLPSDRFSAERTGGSVSTLTIQRTQQEDSAVYLCASSLGAGGYGQYFGPGTRLTVT.

This clonotype was seen a few times. The J gene is TRBJ1-1, the V gene TRBV18; D is undetermined. CDR3 length equals 14 residues. Between the trimmed V and J ends, which lost 3 bases and 8 bases, there was a span of 16 bases. Looked up from germline, CDR1 is KGHSH and CDR2 is LQKENI. This CDR3 reads CASSPGRTRVEAFF. DNA for the CDR3: TGTGCCAGCTCACCGGGTAGGACGAGAGTAGAAGCTTTCTTT.

The chain has TRBV7-9 and TRBJ2-7; the D gene is possibly TRBD2 (5 bases). V lost 2 bases, J lost 2 bases, and 19 bases lay in between. The CDR3 sequence is 17 residues long. Germline lookup yields CDR1 SEHNR and CDR2 FQNEAQ (reference sequence). The CDR3 loop reads CASSLFLVASLTYEQYF. In DNA form, the CDR3 reads TGTGCCAGCAGCTTATTTTTGGTAGCGAGCCTAACCTACGAGCAGTACTTC. The variable domain in full, completed from reference TRBV7-9 and TRBJ2-7, reads DTGVSQNPRHKITKRGQNVTFRCDPISEHNRLYWYRQTLGQGPEFLTYFQNEAQLEKSRLLSDRFSAERPKGSFSTLEIQRTEQGDSAMYLCASSLFLVASLTYEQYFGPGTRLTVT.

This clonotype occurred many times. The gene calls are TRBV5-1 and TRBJ2-3; D ambiguous. V lost 0 bases, J lost 1 base, and 9 bases lay in between. The length of the CDR3 is 15 residues. The germline V gene has CDR1 SGHRS and CDR2 YFSETQ. CDR3 in DNA: TGCGCCAGCAGCTTGGGACACTTCCGCACAGATACGCAGTATTTT. This sequence encodes CASSLGHFRTDTQYF. Combining the CDR3 with reference TRBV5-1 and TRBJ2-3 gives the whole variable domain KAGVTQTPRYLIKTRGQQVTLSCSPISGHRSVSWYQQTPGQGLQFLFEYFSETQRNKGNFPGRFSGRQFSNSRSEMNVSTLELGDSALYLCASSLGHFRTDTQYFGPGTRLTVL.

The chain links TRBV20-1 to TRBJ2-7, with 8 bases lining up with TRBD2. Germline V lookup: CDR1 DFQATT, CDR2 SNEGSKA (reference sequence). CDR3 length: 13 residues. This chain's CDR3 is CSLGTPSGYEQYF. CDR3 DNA sequence: TGCAGCTTGGGGACGCCTAGCGGGTACGAGCAGTACTTC.

The CDR3 protein is CASRDTGGGHEQYF. DNA of the CDR3: TGTGCCAGCAGAGATACAGGGGGCGGCCACGAGCAGTACTTC. V gene TRBV6-1 combines with J gene TRBJ2-7, with 9 bases matching TRBD1. Germline assignment: CDR1 MNHNS and CDR2 SASEGT. The V and J ends lost 6 bases and 5 bases, in that order; junction bases with no gene match: 8. The length of the CDR3 is 14 residues.

This clonotype was detected a few times. The chain employs TRBV7-2 and TRBJ2-7; 10 bases line up with TRBD2. Losses at the gene ends were 5 bases for V and 4 bases for J; bases not matched to a gene: 8. CDR1 SGHTA and CDR2 FQGNSA come from the germline V gene. This CDR3 spans 15 amino acids. CDR3 sequence: CASSRSGRPSYEQYF. DNA of the CDR3: TGTGCCAGCAGCCGTAGCGGGAGGCCATCTTACGAGCAGTACTTC.

The DNA of the CDR3 is TGCAGTGCTAGAGATGGTTATCGGAACACCGGGGAGCTGTTTTTT. Protein: CSARDGYRNTGELFF. The chain carries TRBV20-1 and TRBJ2-2; no firm D call. Deletions cut 0 bases from V and 1 base from J, with 9 bases between. The V gene's germline CDR1 is DFQATT and CDR2 SNEGSKA (reference sequence). This CDR3 has 15 amino acids.

This clonotype appeared a few times. This sequence joins TRBV20-1 and TRBJ1-2; D is unresolved. Germline CDR1 reads DFQATT; CDR2 reads SNEGSKA (reference sequence). CDR3 length: 14 amino acids. V was pared by 3 bases and J by 1 base, with 12 bases between. The CDR3 sequence is CSASSAADNYGYTF. The CDR3 DNA reads as TGCAGTGCTAGTAGCGCGGCGGATAACTATGGCTACACCTTC.

This clonotype occurred many times. The CDR3 loop reads CAIRDFTDTQYF. CDR3 sequence (DNA): TGTGCCATACGGGACTTCACAGATACGCAGTATTTT. This sequence joins TRBV7-2 and TRBJ2-3; tentative D call: TRBD2 (6 bases). Germline CDR1 reads SGHTA; CDR2 reads FQGNSA. There are 12 residues in the CDR3. Trimming removed 10 bases at V and 2 bases at J, with 10 bases between.

This rearrangement joins TRBV4-3 to TRBJ1-1; D not resolved. CDR3 length equals 11 residues. Trimming removed 0 bases at V and 14 bases at J, with 10 bases between. Germline V gene data show CDR1 as LGHNA and CDR2 as YSLEER. The CDR3 DNA reads as TGCGCCAGCAGCCAAGACAACGGCCGATTCTTT. Protein sequence: CASSQDNGRFF.

V usage is TRBV20-1 and J usage is TRBJ2-7, with 11 bases aligning to TRBD2. The CDR3 runs 14 residues. Germline-derived CDR1 and CDR2 are DFQATT and SNEGSKA (reference sequence). J was trimmed by 7 bases and V by 5 bases; bases with no gene match: 10. The CDR3 DNA is TGCAGTGCTGCCCTTAGCGGGAGGGCAGGTGAGCAGTACTTC. Translating gives CSAALSGRAGEQYF.

In this sample, this clonotype turned up a few times. The chain has TRBV20-1 and TRBJ2-1, with TRBD2 matching over 10 bases. V was clipped by 4 bases and J by 7 bases; unmatched bases: 7. Germline CDR1 is DFQATT and CDR2 is SNEGSKA (reference sequence). This CDR3 has 14 residues. The CDR3 DNA reads as TGCAGTGCTAAACAGCGGGAGGGCTGGAATGAGCAGTTCTTC. It codes for CSAKQREGWNEQFF.